The 5 T cell receptor beta chains listed next were all sequenced from one sample in a study of T cells after yellow fever vaccination. TCRdb passed the 5' RACE reads through MiXCR, listing each CDR3 protein once. The data hold around 250,000 distinct CDR3 sequences, with 5.2% observed a single time. The input for sequencing was CD4+ T cells sorted from PBMCs, taken on the day of the yellow fever booster vaccination. These receptors were obtained from a man in his late teens or twenties who received the YFV17D yellow fever vaccine.

The V and J genes are TRBV9 and TRBJ2-2, with D hard to call. The CDR3 runs 13 residues. The V gene lost 4 bases and the J gene lost 4 bases, with 8 bases spanning the gap. CDR1 is SGDLS, CDR2 YYNGEE, per germline. The CDR3 loop is CASSPTVTGELFF. In nucleotides, the CDR3 is TGTGCCAGCAGCCCCACTGTCACCGGGGAGCTGTTTTTT.

There are a few counts of this clonotype. The rearrangement uses TRBV4-3 and TRBJ2-3; D gene unclear. V lost 2 bases to trimming and J lost 0 bases, with 12 bases between them. The CDR3 runs 16 residues. Germline V CDR1 and CDR2: LGHNA, YSLEER. The CDR3 region is CASSQRWKTSTDTQYF. CDR3 sequence (DNA): TGCGCCAGCAGCCAACGGTGGAAAACTAGCACAGATACGCAGTATTTT.

V gene TRBV6-6 combines with J gene TRBJ2-1; TRBD1 matches at 7 bases. CDR1 and CDR2 from the germline V gene are MNHNY and SVGAGI (reference sequence). The CDR3 totals 15 residues. V trimming: 7 bases; J trimming: 4 bases; junction bases outside the gene matches: 10. The CDR3 region is CASKNQGVVYNEQFF. Written as DNA, the CDR3 is TGTGCCAGCAAAAACCAGGGGGTGGTATACAATGAGCAGTTCTTC.

Only a few counts were recorded for this clonotype. This sequence joins TRBV5-1 and TRBJ1-2; 11 nucleotides align to TRBD1. The germline V gene encodes CDR1 SGHRS and CDR2 YFSETQ. The CDR3 contains 20 residues. V was clipped by 0 bases and J by 5 bases; unmatched bases: 18. The CDR3 loop reads CASSLGRRRVGQGAEYGYTF. CDR3 nucleotide sequence: TGCGCCAGCAGCTTGGGCCGGCGGCGCGTCGGACAGGGGGCGGAATATGGCTACACCTTC.

This clonotype was found many times. The gene calls are TRBV12-3 or TRBV12-4 and TRBJ2-1, with 11 bases matching TRBD1. This CDR3 spans 15 amino acids. Trimming at V came to 5 bases and at J to 9 bases, leaving 9 bases not matched to a gene. CDR3 residues: CASSTGTGGRVEQFF. The CDR3 coding sequence is TGTGCCAGCAGTACCGGGACAGGGGGTAGGGTTGAGCAGTTCTTC.